Below, 13 T cell receptor beta chains from the same sample are listed, as sequenced in a study of blood T cell repertoires in COVID-19. Data came from immunoSEQ multiplex PCR; TCRdb stores just in-frame clones and leaves some out. The sample contains about 180,000 clones, under 85% of which appear only once. The sample comprised peripheral blood. The origin of the receptors is a human donor in a cohort sampled during active COVID-19.

The rearrangement uses TRBV3-1 (or the pseudogene TRBV3-2) and TRBJ1-1; TRBD1 aligns across 9 bases. The CDR3 covers 14 residues. The V and J ends lost 4 bases and 7 bases, in that order; junction bases with no gene match: 7. The germline V gene encodes CDR1 LGHDT and CDR2 YNNKEL (reference sequence). Here the CDR3 DNA reads TGTGCCAGCAGCCGGACAGGGGAGCGGAATGAAGCTTTCTTT. This gives the protein CASSRTGERNEAFF.

The count of this clone is one. The CDR3 spells CSVDRTGYTGELFF. The CDR3 coding sequence is TGCAGCGTTGACAGGACAGGGTACACCGGGGAGCTGTTTTTT. This chain links TRBV29-1 with TRBJ2-2; 8 bases line up with TRBD1. Germline values: CDR1 SQVTM, CDR2 ANQGSEA. Trimming took 3 bases from V and 3 from J; bases not matched to a gene: 3. The CDR3 has 14 residues.

V is TRBV6-5 and J is TRBJ1-1; 8 bases map to TRBD1. With V trimmed by 10 bases and J by 4 bases, 11 bases remained unmatched. This CDR3 is built from 14 residues. CDR1 and CDR2 from the germline V gene are MNHEY and SVGAGI. The CDR3 nucleotides read TGTGCCACCTCCAACCCGGGACAGGCCACTGAAGCTTTCTTT. This codes for CATSNPGQATEAFF.

J is TRBJ2-6 and V is TRBV7-2; D is ambiguous. The CDR3 has 14 residues. The germline CDR1 and CDR2 sequences are SGHTA and FQGNSA. The V and J ends lost 5 bases and 4 bases respectively, with 9 bases between them. This CDR3 is CASSLLTGANVLTF. In DNA form, the CDR3 reads TGTGCCAGCAGCCTACTTACGGGGGCCAACGTCCTGACTTTC.

This clone appeared a few times. DNA for the CDR3: TGTGCCAGCAGTGAATTGGGACAGGTACCATATGGCTACACCTTC. This encodes CASSELGQVPYGYTF. This sequence joins TRBV6-1 and TRBJ1-2; TRBD1 aligns across 8 bases. Trimming at V came to 2 bases and at J to 5 bases, leaving 7 bases not matched to a gene. Germline V gives CDR1 MNHNS, CDR2 SASEGT. The CDR3 has 15 amino acids.

The gene calls are TRBV7-3 and TRBJ2-2; TRBD1 agrees at 8 bases. Per germline, CDR1 SGHTA and CDR2 FQGTGA. Trimming removed 5 bases from V and 0 bases from J; junction bases left unmatched: 2. The CDR3 has 15 amino acids. The CDR3 DNA reads TGTGCCAGCAGCCCGACAGGGGCGAACACCGGGGAGCTGTTTTTT. Protein sequence: CASSPTGANTGELFF.

V and J are TRBV5-4 and TRBJ1-1; D gene ambiguous. This CDR3 has 14 residues. Germline V gives CDR1 SGHNT, CDR2 YYREEE (reference sequence). V lost 3 bases to trimming and J lost 1 base, with 10 bases between them. The CDR3 bases are TGTGCCAGCAGCTCGTCACGGTCGAACACTGAAGCTTTCTTT. Translating gives CASSSSRSNTEAFF.

CDR3 protein: CASSQTGREETQYF. The CDR3 DNA follows: TGTGCCAGCTCACAAACAGGGCGGGAAGAGACCCAGTACTTC. The chain employs TRBV18 and TRBJ2-5, with D tentatively TRBD1 (6 bases). The CDR3 is made up of 14 amino acids. CDR1 and CDR2 (germline): KGHSH, LQKENI. V gave up 4 bases and J gave up 3 bases, with 12 bases separating them.

The chain has TRBV29-1 and TRBJ1-1; TRBD1 matches at 8 bases. V lost 2 bases, J lost 7 bases, and 9 bases stayed unmatched. The CDR3 sequence is 14 residues long. CDR1 SQVTM and CDR2 ANQGSEA come from the germline V gene. CDR3 sequence reads: CSVESGTGRFEAFF. The CDR3 nucleotides are TGCAGCGTTGAATCCGGGACAGGTCGATTTGAAGCTTTCTTT.

The chain joins TRBV5-1 to TRBJ2-7, with 15 bases fitting TRBD2. From germline, CDR1 is SGHRS and CDR2 YFSETQ. V shed 4 bases, J shed 2 bases, and the junction held 10 bases outside the gene matches. This CDR3 is 18 amino acids long. CDR3 loop: CASSLRGLAGGSPYEQYF. CDR3 bases: TGCGCCAGCAGCCTAAGGGGACTAGCGGGGGGTTCTCCCTACGAGCAGTACTTC.

The chain uses TRBV5-1 and TRBJ1-2; D is perhaps TRBD1 (6 bases). Trimming removed 3 bases at V and 0 bases at J, with 21 bases between. The CDR3 is 18 amino acids. The V gene's germline CDR1 is SGHRS and CDR2 YFSETQ. In DNA form, the CDR3 reads TGCGCCAGCAGCTCCAGCGGGGCAGGGGCCTTTTCTAACTATGGCTACACCTTC. Its protein is CASSSSGAGAFSNYGYTF.

The chain is built from TRBV6-1 and TRBJ2-4, with 8 bases lining up with TRBD1. Germline V gene data show CDR1 as MNHNS and CDR2 as SASEGT. V dropped 1 base and J dropped 7; count of bases not matched to a gene: 3. This CDR3 is 14 amino acids long. This CDR3 is CASSEGTGRNIQYF. CDR3 DNA sequence: TGTGCCAGCAGTGAAGGGACAGGGCGGAACATTCAGTACTTC.

This chain connects TRBV19 to TRBJ1-1; 7 nucleotides line up with TRBD1. This CDR3 spans 11 amino acids. The germline V gene has CDR1 LNHDA and CDR2 SQIVND (reference sequence). The CDR3 bases are TGTGCTAGCACAGGGGCCGCTGAAGCTTTCTTT. Protein sequence: CASTGAAEAFF.